Sequencing of this T cell receptor (beta chain) was carried out in a study of cytomegalovirus exposure and HLA in healthy donors. Overall study: Approximately 180 million T cells yielded fewer than 120 million unique TCR beta sequences in earlier analysis.

The PCR contained 60 Vbeta and 13 Jbeta primers. Assay used: immunoSEQ multiplex PCR; TCRdb lists only in-frame clones, some missing. The data show about 270,000 clones, just over 70% seen once. The study, taken as a whole, reports: There were some 150 TCR beta chains listed as cytomegalovirus-associated. Rates of TCR association differed by HLA locus in a later analysis, with DRB1 highest and HLA-C lowest. Using the classifier, cytomegalovirus status was reportedly diagnosed with high specificity and sensitivity.

In the case of this clone: Its specificity is unknown.

From germline, CDR1 is SQVTM and CDR2 ANQGSEA. The CDR3 is made up of 16 amino acids. Trimming removed 4 bases from V and 3 bases from J; junction bases left unmatched: 11. The J gene is TRBJ2-5, the V gene TRBV29-1; 10 bases map to TRBD1. The specimen was PBMCs. The receptor was isolated from a female donor in good health and CMV-seronegative. The CDR3 here is CSVGEQGQGKEETQYF. DNA for the CDR3: TGCAGCGTTGGGGAACAGGGACAGGGGAAGGAAGAGACCCAGTACTTC. The variable domain in full, with the rest retrieved from reference TRBV29-1 and TRBJ2-5, is SAVISQKPSRDICQRGTSLTIQCQVDSQVTMMFWYRQQPGQSLTLIATANQGSEATYESGFVIDKFPISRPNLTFSTLTVSNMSPEDSSIYLCSVGEQGQGKEETQYFGPGTRLLVL.